A single sample is the source of the 6 T cell receptor beta chains below, sequenced in a study of CXCR3-negative and CXCR3-positive naive CD8 T cells. UMI-tagged TRB cDNA libraries were built via 5' RACE. TCRdb reanalyzed the 5' RACE reads and collapses them to one entry per CDR3 protein, without DNA. This sample contains approximately 120,000 distinct CDR3 sequences. Study outcomes and limitations: Comparison of naive cells showed more hydrophobic TRB CDR3s in CXCR3-positive than in CXCR3-negative naive cells.

Antigens of these TCRs are unknown. The sample taken for sequencing was naive CXCR3+ CD8+ T cells from blood. Subset given: CD45RO-CCR7+CD27+CD95- naive CD8+ T cells expressing CXCR3 (TNR3+). These receptors originate from a human donor in good health. Some clones in this sample may be carry-over from other donors' samples.

The chain combines TRBV5-1 with TRBJ2-1; TCRdb's D call of TRBD2 is untestable without DNA. The CDR3 is 14 amino acids. The germline CDR1 and CDR2 sequences are SGHRS and YFSETQ. This CDR3 is CASSGSGAYNEQFF.

V usage is TRBV14 and J usage is TRBJ2-1. This CDR3 comprises 15 residues. Germline V gene sequence: CDR1 SGHDN, CDR2 FVKESK. The CDR3 reads CASSQGWEPDNEQFF.

The chain is built from TRBV7-9 and TRBJ1-5; TCRdb returns TRBD1, unconfirmable since there is no DNA. CDR1 is SEHNR and CDR2 is FQNEAQ in the germline V gene (reference sequence). The CDR3 runs to 14 residues. The CDR3 sequence: CASSFPGTHQPQHF.

The chain couples TRBV28 to TRBJ2-6. The germline V gene encodes CDR1 MDHEN and CDR2 SYDVKM. The CDR3 spans 17 residues. CDR3: CASSLADFLSGANVLTF.

The V gene is TRBV7-2, the J gene TRBJ2-3; there is no DNA to check the TCRdb D call of TRBD2. This CDR3 contains 17 residues. Germline V gives CDR1 SGHTA, CDR2 FQGNSA. The CDR3 is CASSLGLAGGPTDTQYF.

The CDR3 spells CSVVAYNEQFF. The chain recombines TRBV29-1 with TRBJ2-1. Germline CDR1 SQVTM, CDR2 ANQGSEA. The CDR3 loop spans 11 amino acids.